A selection of T cell receptor beta chains follows, all from one sample in a study of T cell changes during pregnancy in multiple sclerosis. Profiled with immunoSEQ multiplex PCR; TCRdb holds only in-frame clones, not every one. Of around 69,000 clones in the sample, 85% to 95% were seen once. Source: peripheral blood, taken in the third trimester of pregnancy. These receptors were taken from a female donor in good health, enrolled as a control in a pregnancy study. Both conserved end residues are part of each CDR3. A D gene is named only where the DNA matches it firmly. Clone size appears in some rows only: once, few, many, or a class for an expanded clone.

NA	TRBV4-1	TRBJ2-3	NA	TGCGCCAGCAGCCAAGATTTTGGGGCCAGCACAGATACGCAGTATTTT	CASSQDFGASTDTQYF
NA	TRBV2	TRBJ2-2	NA	TGTGCCAGCAGATTAAGTACGGGGACCGGGGAGCTGTTTTTT	CASRLSTGTGELFF
NA	TRBV4-1	TRBJ1-2	NA	TGCGCCAGCAGCCTGTTAAACTATGGCTACACCTTC	CASSLLNYGYTF
NA	TRBV28	TRBJ1-4	TRBD1	TGTGCCAGCACGACAGGGCGGGAAAAACTGTTTTTT	CASTTGREKLFF
NA	TRBV5-1	TRBJ2-2	TRBD1	TGCGCCAGCAGTCCAAGCACAGGGGCCGGCACCGGGGAGCTGTTTTTT	CASSPSTGAGTGELFF
once	TRBV6-5	TRBJ2-7	TRBD2	TGTGCCAGCAGTTCTTCTAGCGGGAGGGCGGGCGAGCAGTACTTC	CASSSSSGRAGEQYF
few	TRBV4-1	TRBJ1-1	TRBD1	TGCGCCAGCAGCCCGGGGACAGCGATGACTGAAGCTTTCTTT	CASSPGTAMTEAFF
once	TRBV4-2	TRBJ2-7	TRBD2	TGTGCCAGCAGCCTACTTAGGCCCGGGACTAGCGGGGGGCGGAGCTCCTACGAGCAGTACTTC	CASSLLRPGTSGGRSSYEQYF
NA	TRBV28	TRBJ2-7	TRBD1	TGTGCCAGCAGTCGCGATACAAGGACAGGGGTGGAACAGTACTTC	CASSRDTRTGVEQYF
NA	TRBV2	TRBJ1-3	NA	TGTGCCAGCAATTTTCGGGGAAACACCATATATTTT	CASNFRGNTIYF
few	TRBV6-5	TRBJ2-2	NA	TGTGCCAGCAGTTCCAGGGCCGGGGAGCTGTTTTTT	CASSSRAGELFF
NA	TRBV29-1	TRBJ1-1	NA	TGCAGCGCCCCGACAGTGAACACTGAAGCTTTCTTT	CSAPTVNTEAFF
NA	TRBV7-2	TRBJ2-5	NA	TGTGCCAGCAGTCCCCCTGTGTTGGAGACCCAGTACTTC	CASSPPVLETQYF
NA	TRBV5-1	TRBJ1-2	NA	TGCGCCAGCAGCTTCACAGGGTGGGGCTACACCTTC	CASSFTGWGYTF
NA	TRBV30	TRBJ1-5	TRBD1	TGTGCCTGGAGTGGGTGGGACAGGAATCAGCCCCAGCATTTT	CAWSGWDRNQPQHF
NA	TRBV7-9	TRBJ2-7	TRBD2	TGTGCCAGCAGCTTATCTAGCGGATACTCCTACGAGCAGTACTTC	CASSLSSGYSYEQYF
NA	TRBV2	TRBJ2-2	TRBD2	TGTGCCAGCGGACCCCTAGCGGGGGGGAACACCGGGGAGCTGTTTTTT	CASGPLAGGNTGELFF
NA	TRBV6-1	TRBJ1-2	TRBD1	TGTGCCAGCAGTTTCGACAGGGATAACTATGGCTACACCTTC	CASSFDRDNYGYTF
NA	TRBV4-3	TRBJ2-5	TRBD2	TGCGCCAGCAGCCAAGAGGAGGGGACTAGCCTAATAGAGACCCAGTACTTC	CASSQEEGTSLIETQYF
NA	TRBV11-2	TRBJ2-7	TRBD2	TGTGCCAGCAGCGCCGGACTAGCGCCCTACGAGCAGTACTTC	CASSAGLAPYEQYF
NA	TRBV11-2	TRBJ2-2	TRBD2	TGTGCCAGCAGCCTGGGACTAGCGCTCTCCGGGGAGCTGTTTTTT	CASSLGLALSGELFF
NA	TRBV7-2	TRBJ2-5	NA	TGTGCCAGCAGCCTGGACAGAGACCAAGAGACCCAGTACTTC	CASSLDRDQETQYF
NA	TRBV18	TRBJ2-1	TRBD2	TGTGCCAGCTCACCATCAGGACTAGCGGGAGGAGGACAGTTCTTC	CASSPSGLAGGGQFF
few	TRBV7-9	TRBJ2-7	TRBD1	TGTGCCAGCAGCCCGACGGGGACAGACTACGAGCAGTACTTC	CASSPTGTDYEQYF
NA	TRBV5-1	TRBJ1-1	NA	TGCGCCAGCAATATAGGCAGGGAAGACACTGAAGCTTTCTTT	CASNIGREDTEAFF
NA	TRBV7-2	TRBJ1-4	NA	TGTGCCAGCAGCCCCCGTGGAGGGCGCGAAAAACTGTTTTTT	CASSPRGGREKLFF
NA	TRBV7-9	TRBJ2-3	NA	TGTGCCAGCAGCTTCTTGGAACAGATTGACACAGATACGCAGTATTTT	CASSFLEQIDTDTQYF
NA	TRBV19	TRBJ1-5	NA	TGTGCCAGTAGGTCGTGGCAGGCCAGCAATCAGCCCCAGCATTTT	CASRSWQASNQPQHF
NA	TRBV6-5	TRBJ1-1	NA	TGTGCCAGCAGTCTCTCTGACACTGAAGCTTTCTTT	CASSLSDTEAFF
NA	TRBV2	TRBJ2-1	NA	TGTGCCAGCAGTGGTGACGCCAGCGGTGAGCAGTTCTTC	CASSGDASGEQFF
NA	TRBV2	TRBJ2-5	TRBD2	TGTGCCAGCAGTGGACGACTAGCTCGGGAGACCCAGTACTTC	CASSGRLARETQYF
NA	TRBV28	TRBJ1-5	TRBD1	TGTGCCAGCAGTTCGGCCAGGGGGAATCAGCCCCAGCATTTT	CASSSARGNQPQHF
NA	TRBV25-1	TRBJ1-2	TRBD1	TGTGCCAGCAGTGAATCTAGCGGACAGGGGGTCGGCTATGGCTACACCTTC	CASSESSGQGVGYGYTF
NA	TRBV21-1	TRBJ1-1	NA	TGTGCCAGGAGGAGGGCAGACATGAACACTGAAGCTTTCTTT	CARRRADMNTEAFF
NA	TRBV6-6	TRBJ2-1	TRBD2	TGTGCCAGCAGCCGTAGCGGGGGGTCCTACAATGAGCAGTTCTTC	CASSRSGGSYNEQFF
NA	TRBV4-1	TRBJ1-1	NA	TGCGCCAGCAGCCAAGGACCCGGACAGACCAGGAACACTGAAGCTTTCTTT	CASSQGPGQTRNTEAFF
NA	TRBV2	TRBJ2-2	NA	TGTGCCAGCAGTGAAGGGAGCGTAGGGGAGCTGTTTTTT	CASSEGSVGELFF
NA	TRBV28	TRBJ1-3	TRBD1	TGTGCCAGCAGTTTATTTTTCGGGGACAGCTCTGGAAACACCATATATTTT	CASSLFFGDSSGNTIYF
NA	TRBV7-9	TRBJ1-4	TRBD1	TGTGCCAGCAGCTTAGTAGGGAAGGGACAGGCCGAGGAAAAACTGTTTTTT	CASSLVGKGQAEEKLFF
NA	TRBV28	TRBJ1-1	TRBD1	TGTGCCAGCAGTGTTCAGGGGGGTACTGAAGCTTTCTTT	CASSVQGGTEAFF
NA	TRBV21-1	TRBJ2-7	NA	TGTGCCAGCAGCAAAGGTCGTACAGATACCTACGAGCAGTACTTC	CASSKGRTDTYEQYF
NA	TRBV7-2	TRBJ2-7	NA	TGTGCCAGCAGCTTGGAGACCTACGAGCAGTACTTC	CASSLETYEQYF
once	TRBV5-6	TRBJ2-7	TRBD1	TGTGCCAGCAGCTTGGTGGGACAGGGGATGGGAGGCGAGCAGTACTTC	CASSLVGQGMGGEQYF
NA	TRBV11-3	TRBJ2-3	NA	TGTGCCAGCAGCTTGTCCAGCGCTGAGCAGTATTTT	CASSLSSAEQYF
few	TRBV2	TRBJ1-6	TRBD1	TGTGCCAGCAGAGACATAGGACAGGGGGCTTATTCACCCCTCCACTTT	CASRDIGQGAYSPLHF